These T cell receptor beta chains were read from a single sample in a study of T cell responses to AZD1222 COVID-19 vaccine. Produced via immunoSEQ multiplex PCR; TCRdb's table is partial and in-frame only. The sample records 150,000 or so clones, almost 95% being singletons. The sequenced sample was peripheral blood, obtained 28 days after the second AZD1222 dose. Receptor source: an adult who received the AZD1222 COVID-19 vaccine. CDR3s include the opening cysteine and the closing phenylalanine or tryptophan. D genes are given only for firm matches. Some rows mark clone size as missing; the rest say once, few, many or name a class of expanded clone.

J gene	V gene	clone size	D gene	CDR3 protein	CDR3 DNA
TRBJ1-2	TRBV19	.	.	CASSIVQGENGYTF	TGTGCCAGTAGTATTGTACAGGGTGAGAATGGCTACACCTTC
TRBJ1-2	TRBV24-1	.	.	CATSDPGRTRGYTF	TGTGCCACCAGTGATCCCGGGCGGACCCGGGGCTACACCTTC
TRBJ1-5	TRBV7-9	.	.	CASSLSSGNQPQHF	TGTGCCAGCAGCTTATCGTCGGGAAATCAGCCCCAGCATTTT
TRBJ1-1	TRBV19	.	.	CASSPHGRNTEAFF	TGTGCCAGTAGCCCCCACGGGCGGAACACTGAAGCTTTCTTT
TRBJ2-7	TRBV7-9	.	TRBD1	CASSRQGASYEQYF	TGTGCCAGCAGCCGACAGGGGGCCTCCTACGAGCAGTACTTC
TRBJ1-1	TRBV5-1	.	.	CASSLAGPNTEAFF	TGCGCCAGCAGCTTGGCCGGCCCGAACACTGAAGCTTTCTTT
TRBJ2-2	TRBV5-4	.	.	CASSPLGQQTGELFF	TGTGCCAGCAGCCCGCTCGGGCAACAAACCGGGGAGCTGTTTTTT
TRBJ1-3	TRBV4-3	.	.	CASSPQPSGNTIYF	TGCGCCAGCAGCCCACAACCCTCTGGAAACACCATATATTTT
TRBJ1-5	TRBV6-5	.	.	CASSDRLYGQPQHF	TGTGCCAGCTCCGACCGACTTTATGGGCAGCCCCAGCATTTT
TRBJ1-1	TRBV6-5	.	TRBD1	CASSRDRENTEAFF	TGTGCCAGCAGTAGGGACAGAGAAAACACTGAAGCTTTCTTT
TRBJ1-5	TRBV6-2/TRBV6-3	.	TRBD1	CASSYGGGQNQPQHF	TGTGCCAGCAGTTACGGGGGGGGACAGAATCAGCCCCAGCATTTT
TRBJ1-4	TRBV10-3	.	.	CAISGLGEKLFF	TGTGCCATCAGCGGGCTTGGGGAAAAACTGTTTTTT
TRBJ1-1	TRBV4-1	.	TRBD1	CASSLLPGQGNTEAFF	TGCGCCAGCAGCCTCCTCCCGGGACAGGGGAACACTGAAGCTTTCTTT
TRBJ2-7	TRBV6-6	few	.	CASTWGAYEQYF	TGTGCCAGCACCTGGGGAGCCTACGAGCAGTACTTC
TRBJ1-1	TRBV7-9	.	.	CASSLGHGGARTEAFF	TGTGCCAGCAGCTTGGGACATGGGGGGGCGAGGACTGAAGCTTTCTTT
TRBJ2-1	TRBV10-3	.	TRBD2	CATRPLREVIDEQFF	TGTGCCACCCGCCCCTTGCGGGAGGTTATCGATGAGCAGTTCTTC
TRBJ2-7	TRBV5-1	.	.	CASSLDRSYEQYF	TGCGCCAGCAGCTTAGACAGATCCTACGAGCAGTACTTC
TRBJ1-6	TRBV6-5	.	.	CASSPTGTHSPLHF	TGTGCCAGCAGTCCAACAGGGACGCATTCACCCCTCCACTTT
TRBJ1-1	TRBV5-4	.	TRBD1	CASSSVTGTAEAFF	TGTGCCAGCAGCTCCGTGACAGGGACCGCTGAAGCTTTCTTT
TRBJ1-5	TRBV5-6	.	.	CASSLGSQPQHF	TGTGCCAGCAGCTTGGGGTCTCAGCCCCAGCATTTT
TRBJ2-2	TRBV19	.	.	CASSITGGLENTGELFF	TGTGCCAGTAGTATAACCGGGGGGCTGGAAAACACCGGGGAGCTGTTTTTT
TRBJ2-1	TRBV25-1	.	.	CASDKNNEQFF	TGTGCCAGTGACAAGAACAATGAGCAGTTCTTC
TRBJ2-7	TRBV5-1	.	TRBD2	CASSLLLAGSYEQYF	TGCGCCAGCAGCTTGTTACTAGCGGGATCCTACGAGCAGTACTTC
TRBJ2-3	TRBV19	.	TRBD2	CASSLTGTTYTDTQYF	TGTGCCAGTAGTTTGACCGGGACTACCTACACAGATACGCAGTATTTT